Each of the 17 T cell receptor beta chains below was sequenced from the same sample in a study of blood T cell repertoires in COVID-19 (dated by TCRdb to the early 2020s). Library preparation was by the immunoSEQ multiplex PCR assay. The immuneACCESS repertoire file appears here via TCRdb, limited to in-frame rearrangements. These files lack a portion of the clones; in checked studies, under half of the deficit traces to unresolved V genes, and the cause of the others is not known. Across this sample there are under 250,000 clones, with 65% to 90% seen only once. Around a tenth of the sample belongs to the ten largest clones. Sample: peripheral blood. Source of these receptors: a man aged 50 to 59 with COVID-19, enrolled during active disease.

This clone was picked up a small number of times. CDR3 protein: CASSYVGGAPTYEQYF. CDR3 in DNA: TGTGCCAGCAGTTACGTAGGCGGGGCCCCAACCTACGAGCAGTACTTC. The V call is TRBV6-5, the J call TRBJ2-7; possibly TRBD2 for D (6 bases). The V end lost 2 bases, the J end lost 2 bases, and 16 bases lay between the germline ends. Germline V gives CDR1 MNHEY, CDR2 SVGAGI. This CDR3 has 16 residues.

CDR3 sequence: CASSLRVDYGYTF. As DNA, the CDR3 is TGTGCCAGCTCCCTCAGGGTTGACTATGGCTACACCTTC. V gene TRBV18 combines with J gene TRBJ1-2, with D possibly TRBD1 on 5 matching bases. Trimming cost V 6 bases and J 3 bases, with 11 bases left between them. The CDR3 length is 13 residues. Per germline, CDR1 KGHSH and CDR2 LQKENI.

The chain employs TRBV7-2 and TRBJ1-2; D is ambiguous. This CDR3 spans 15 amino acids. V shed 1 base and J shed 5 bases, with 14 bases lying between them. The germline gives CDR1 SGHTA, CDR2 FQGNSA. CDR3 nucleotide sequence: TGTGCCAGCAGCTTAGATAACACGGGAACTTATGGCTACACCTTC. It encodes CASSLDNTGTYGYTF.

A few counts support this clone. This chain uses TRBV2 with TRBJ1-4, with a weak D call TRBD1 (5 bases). V was cut by 3 bases and J by 8 bases, with 10 bases left in between. The germline gives CDR1 SNHLY, CDR2 FYNNEI. The CDR3 is 13 amino acids. CDR3 nucleotides: TGTGCCAGCAGTGAGCAGGGAGGGGAAAAACTGTTTTTT. This encodes CASSEQGGEKLFF.

The V and J genes are TRBV18 and TRBJ1-1, with 7 nucleotides matching TRBD1. This CDR3 has 14 amino acids. Per germline, CDR1 KGHSH and CDR2 LQKENI. Trimming cost V 3 bases and J 4 bases; bases outside gene matches: 5. The CDR3 reads CASSPRQGLTEAFF. DNA for the CDR3: TGTGCCAGCTCACCGCGACAGGGCCTCACTGAAGCTTTCTTT.

V usage is TRBV6-5 and J usage is TRBJ1-6, with D possibly matching TRBD1 (5 bases). Trimming cost V 5 bases and J 2 bases, with 10 bases left between them. The CDR3 covers 15 residues. In germline, CDR1 is MNHEY, CDR2 SVGAGI. The CDR3 spells CASSIRQTYNSPLHF. CDR3 bases: TGTGCCAGCAGTATCCGACAGACCTATAATTCACCCCTCCACTTT.

This chain joins TRBV28 and TRBJ1-5; 8 positions agree with TRBD1. The V gene end was trimmed by 6 bases and the J gene end by 9 bases; junction bases not matched to a gene: 7. The CDR3 totals 13 residues. Germline loops: CDR1 MDHEN, CDR2 SYDVKM. The CDR3 reads CASRPTGVVPQHF. Here the CDR3 DNA reads TGTGCCAGCAGACCGACAGGGGTCGTGCCCCAGCATTTT.

The rearrangement uses TRBV7-2 and TRBJ2-2, with 8 positions matching TRBD1. CDR1 and CDR2 (germline): SGHTA, FQGNSA. Losses at the gene ends were 5 bases for V and 4 bases for J; bases not matched to a gene: 6. This CDR3 region has 15 residues. This CDR3 is CASSIDRGGTGELFF. The CDR3 DNA reads TGTGCCAGCAGCATAGACAGGGGTGGCACCGGGGAGCTGTTTTTT.

The gene calls are TRBV7-2 and TRBJ1-5; 10 bases match TRBD1. The V gene's germline CDR1 is SGHTA and CDR2 FQGNSA. After removal of 5 bases from V and 5 bases from J, the junction contained 12 bases not matched to a gene. The CDR3 has 17 amino acids. This CDR3 reads CASSPSGTGVSDQPQHF. In nucleotides, the CDR3 is TGTGCCAGCAGCCCCTCCGGGACAGGGGTATCTGATCAGCCCCAGCATTTT.

This chain connects TRBV6-5 to TRBJ2-7; tentatively, D is TRBD1 (5 bases). The CDR3 is 13 residues long. V dropped 7 bases and J dropped 3 bases, with 13 bases sitting between them. Germline CDR1 and CDR2: MNHEY and SVGAGI. The CDR3 sequence: CASTKPGIYEQYF. The CDR3 DNA reads as TGTGCCAGCACCAAGCCAGGGATCTACGAGCAGTACTTC.

J is TRBJ2-2 and V is TRBV7-3; 7 bases map to TRBD2. This CDR3 comprises 17 residues. Unmatched junction bases numbered 6, after V lost 2 bases and J lost 0 bases. Germline V lookup: CDR1 SGHTA, CDR2 FQGTGA. The CDR3 here is CASSLGGSGPNTGELFF. CDR3 sequence (DNA): TGTGCCAGCAGCTTAGGCGGGAGCGGCCCGAACACCGGGGAGCTGTTTTTT.

The chain combines TRBV4-3 with TRBJ1-2; D is uncertain. The CDR3 is 13 residues long. V lost 0 bases and J 0 bases, leaving 2 bases between the germline ends. CDR1 and CDR2 from the germline V gene are LGHNA and YSLEER. The CDR3 DNA follows: TGCGCCAGCAGCCAAGACACTAACTATGGCTACACCTTC. It is translated as CASSQDTNYGYTF.

The chain is built from TRBV27 and TRBJ2-3; D unresolved. There are 13 residues in the CDR3. V was shortened by 6 bases and J by 3 bases, with 10 bases between the two germline ends. CDR1 is MNHEY, CDR2 SMNVEV, per germline (reference sequence). CDR3 protein: CASSKKETDTQYF. The CDR3 DNA reads TGTGCCAGCAGCAAAAAGGAGACAGATACGCAGTATTTT.

This clone was picked up a small number of times. J is TRBJ1-2 and V is TRBV6-5; 10 nucleotides match TRBD1. J was trimmed by 5 bases and V by 2 bases; bases with no gene match: 8. Germline-derived CDR1 and CDR2 are MNHEY and SVGAGI. This CDR3 is built from 16 residues. CDR3 DNA sequence: TGTGCCAGCAGTTACCTAAGGACAGGGGGAGGGTATGGCTACACCTTC. Translation gives CASSYLRTGGGYGYTF.

This clone was seen once. The V gene is TRBV6-5, the J gene TRBJ2-7; 8 nucleotides match TRBD1. The length of the CDR3 is 15 residues. V shed 7 bases and J 0 bases; nucleotides not matched to a gene: 8. Germline V CDR1 and CDR2: MNHEY, SVGAGI. The CDR3 region has the DNA TGTGCCAGCATCCAGGGGGCGGGGAGCTCCTACGAGCAGTACTTC. It specifies CASIQGAGSSYEQYF.

In its sample, this clone was seen once. J is TRBJ1-2 and V is TRBV28, with 8 bases identical to TRBD1. Per germline, CDR1 MDHEN and CDR2 SYDVKM. The trim removed 2 bases at V and 4 bases at J, leaving 3 bases unmatched. This CDR3 region has 14 residues. The CDR3 spells CASSLPDRGYGYTF. The DNA for the CDR3 is TGTGCCAGCAGTTTACCCGACAGGGGCTATGGCTACACCTTC.

The chain has TRBV6-2 or TRBV6-3 and TRBJ1-2; 8 positions agree with TRBD1. There are 15 residues in the CDR3. Trimming at V came to 2 bases and at J to 6 bases, leaving 8 bases not matched to a gene. CDR1 is MNHEY, CDR2 SVGEGT, per germline. CDR3 DNA sequence: TGTGCCAGCAGTTACCTTGCAGGGGGCAGGAATGGCTACACCTTC. Translation gives CASSYLAGGRNGYTF.